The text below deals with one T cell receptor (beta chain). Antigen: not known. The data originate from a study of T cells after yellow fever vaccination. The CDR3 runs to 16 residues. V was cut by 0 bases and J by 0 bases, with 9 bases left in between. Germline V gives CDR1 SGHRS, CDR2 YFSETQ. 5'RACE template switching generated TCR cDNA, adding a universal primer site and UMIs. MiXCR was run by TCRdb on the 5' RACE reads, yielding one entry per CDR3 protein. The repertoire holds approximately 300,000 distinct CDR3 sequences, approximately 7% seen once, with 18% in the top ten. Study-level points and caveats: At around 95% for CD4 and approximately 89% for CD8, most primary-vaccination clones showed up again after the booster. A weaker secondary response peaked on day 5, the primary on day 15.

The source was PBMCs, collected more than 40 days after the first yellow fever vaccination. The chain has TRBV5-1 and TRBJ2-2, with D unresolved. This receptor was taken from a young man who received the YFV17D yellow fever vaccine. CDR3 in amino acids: CASSLAPHANTGELFF. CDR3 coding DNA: TGCGCCAGCAGCTTGGCCCCTCACGCGAACACCGGGGAGCTGTTTTTT.